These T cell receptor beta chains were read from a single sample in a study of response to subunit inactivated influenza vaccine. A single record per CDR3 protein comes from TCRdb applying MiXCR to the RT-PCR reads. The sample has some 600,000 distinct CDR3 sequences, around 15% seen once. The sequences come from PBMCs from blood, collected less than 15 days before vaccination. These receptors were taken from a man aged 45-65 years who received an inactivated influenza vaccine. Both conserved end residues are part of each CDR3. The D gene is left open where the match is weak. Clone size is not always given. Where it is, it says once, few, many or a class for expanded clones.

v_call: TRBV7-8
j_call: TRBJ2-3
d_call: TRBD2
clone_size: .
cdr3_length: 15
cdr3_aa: CASSRTGTSSDTQYF
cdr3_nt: TGTGCCAGCAGCCGTACCGGGACTAGCTCAGATACGCAGTATTTT

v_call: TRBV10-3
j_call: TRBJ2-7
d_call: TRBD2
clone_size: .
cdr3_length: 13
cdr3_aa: CAIRGLAGVEQYF
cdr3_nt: TGTGCCATCAGGGGACTAGCGGGAGTTGAGCAGTACTTC

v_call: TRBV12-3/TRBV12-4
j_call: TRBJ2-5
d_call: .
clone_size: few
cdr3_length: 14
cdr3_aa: CASSSHGGQETQYF
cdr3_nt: TGTGCCAGCAGTTCGCACGGGGGCCAAGAGACCCAGTACTTC

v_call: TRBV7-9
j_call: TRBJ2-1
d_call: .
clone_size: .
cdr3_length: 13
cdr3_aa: CASSLRDFNEQFF
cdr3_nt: TGTGCCAGCAGCTTAAGGGACTTCAATGAGCAGTTCTTC

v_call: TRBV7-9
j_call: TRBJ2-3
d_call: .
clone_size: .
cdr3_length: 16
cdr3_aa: CASSYMGTGATDTQYF
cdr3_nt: TGTGCCAGCAGCTACATGGGGACTGGGGCCACAGATACGCAGTATTTT

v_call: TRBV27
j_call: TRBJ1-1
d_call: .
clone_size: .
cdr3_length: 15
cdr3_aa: CASSSSGTMNTEAFF
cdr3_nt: TGTGCCAGCAGTTCCTCCGGGACAATGAACACTGAAGCTTTCTTT

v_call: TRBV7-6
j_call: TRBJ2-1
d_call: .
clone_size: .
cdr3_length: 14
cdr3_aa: CASSPLGILNEQFF
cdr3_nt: TGTGCCAGCAGCCCGTTAGGAATTCTCAATGAGCAGTTCTTC

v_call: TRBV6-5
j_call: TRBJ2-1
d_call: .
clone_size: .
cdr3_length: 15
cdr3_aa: CASSYSSFVGLEQFF
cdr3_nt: TGTGCCAGCAGTTACTCGAGTTTTGTCGGGCTTGAGCAGTTCTTC

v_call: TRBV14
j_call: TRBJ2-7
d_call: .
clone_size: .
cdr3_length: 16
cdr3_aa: CASSQDGAGTRYEQYF
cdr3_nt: TGTGCCAGCAGCCAAGATGGGGCAGGGACTCGCTACGAGCAGTACTTC

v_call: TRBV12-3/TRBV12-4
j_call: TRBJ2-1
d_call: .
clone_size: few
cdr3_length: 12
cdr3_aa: CASRARQREQFF
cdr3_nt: TGTGCCAGCAGGGCGAGACAGAGGGAGCAGTTCTTC

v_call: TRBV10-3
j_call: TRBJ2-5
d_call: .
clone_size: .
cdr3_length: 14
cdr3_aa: CAIREQGVQETQYF
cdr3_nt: TGTGCCATCAGGGAACAGGGAGTCCAAGAGACCCAGTACTTC

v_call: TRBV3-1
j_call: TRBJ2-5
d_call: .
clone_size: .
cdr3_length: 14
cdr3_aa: CASSWYGAGETQYF
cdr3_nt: TGTGCCAGCAGCTGGTATGGGGCGGGAGAGACCCAGTACTTC

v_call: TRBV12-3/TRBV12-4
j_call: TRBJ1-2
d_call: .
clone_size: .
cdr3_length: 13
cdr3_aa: CASSLPGASGYTF
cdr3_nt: TGTGCCAGCAGTCTACCAGGGGCGTCCGGCTACACCTTC

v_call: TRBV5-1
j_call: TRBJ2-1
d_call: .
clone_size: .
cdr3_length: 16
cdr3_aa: CASSSGLDRPYNEQFF
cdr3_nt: TGCGCCAGCAGCTCAGGACTGGACCGCCCCTACAATGAGCAGTTCTTC

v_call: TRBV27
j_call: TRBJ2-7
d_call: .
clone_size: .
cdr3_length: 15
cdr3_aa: CASSLYGASPYEQYF
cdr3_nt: TGTGCCAGCAGTTTATATGGTGCTTCCCCCTACGAGCAGTACTTC

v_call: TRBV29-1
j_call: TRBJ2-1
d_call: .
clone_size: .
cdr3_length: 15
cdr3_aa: CSVGDTGRMYNEQFF
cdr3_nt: TGCAGCGTTGGGGATACAGGCAGGATGTACAATGAGCAGTTCTTC

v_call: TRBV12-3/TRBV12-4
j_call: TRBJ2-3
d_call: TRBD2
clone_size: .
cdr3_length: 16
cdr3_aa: CASSLFGGSLVDTQYF
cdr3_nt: TGTGCCAGCAGTTTATTCGGCGGGAGTCTTGTAGATACGCAGTATTTT

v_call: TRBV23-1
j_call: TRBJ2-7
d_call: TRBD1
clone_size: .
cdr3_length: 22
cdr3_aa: CASSQSWACLDRGPTTSYEQYF
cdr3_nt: TGCGCCAGCAGTCAATCGTGGGCTTGTTTGGACAGGGGACCAACGACCTCCTACGAGCAGTACTTC

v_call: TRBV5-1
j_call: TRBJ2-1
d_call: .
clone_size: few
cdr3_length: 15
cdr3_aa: CASSLAYNGYNEQFF
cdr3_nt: TGCGCCAGCAGCTTGGCATATAACGGCTACAATGAGCAGTTCTTC

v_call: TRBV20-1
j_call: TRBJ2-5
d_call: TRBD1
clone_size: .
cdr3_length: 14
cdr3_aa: CSARAGRGHLAQYF
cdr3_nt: TGCAGTGCTAGAGCGGGCAGGGGGCACCTGGCCCAGTACTTC

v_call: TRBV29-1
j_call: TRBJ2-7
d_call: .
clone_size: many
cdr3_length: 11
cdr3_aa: CSVEVRYEQYF
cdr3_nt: TGCAGCGTTGAAGTGCGGTACGAGCAGTACTTC

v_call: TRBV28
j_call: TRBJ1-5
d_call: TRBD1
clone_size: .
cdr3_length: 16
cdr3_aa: CPSSYYRGFSNQPQHF
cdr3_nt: TGTCCCAGCAGCTATTACAGGGGCTTTAGCAATCAGCCCCAGCATTTT

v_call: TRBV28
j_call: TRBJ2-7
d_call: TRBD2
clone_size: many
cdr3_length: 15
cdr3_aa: CASSFQSGGSREQYF
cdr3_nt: TGTGCCAGCAGTTTTCAGAGCGGGGGCTCAAGGGAGCAGTACTTC

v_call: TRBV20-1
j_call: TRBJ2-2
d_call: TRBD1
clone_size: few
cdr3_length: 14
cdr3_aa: CSARDGTGGGELFF
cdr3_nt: TGCAGTGCTAGAGATGGGACAGGTGGCGGGGAGCTGTTTTTT

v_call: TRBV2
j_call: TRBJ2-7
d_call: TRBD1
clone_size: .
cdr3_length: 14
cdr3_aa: CATEGQGPLYEQYF
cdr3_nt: TGTGCCACCGAGGGACAGGGGCCCTTATACGAGCAGTACTTC

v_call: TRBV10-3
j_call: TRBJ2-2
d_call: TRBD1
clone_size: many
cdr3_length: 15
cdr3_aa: CAIAATGAITGELFF
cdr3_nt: TGTGCCATCGCAGCCACAGGGGCTATCACCGGGGAGCTGTTTTTT

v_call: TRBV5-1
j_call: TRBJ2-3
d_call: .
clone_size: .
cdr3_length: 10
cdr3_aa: CASSGSAQYF
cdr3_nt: TGCGCCAGCAGCGGGTCCGCGCAGTATTTT

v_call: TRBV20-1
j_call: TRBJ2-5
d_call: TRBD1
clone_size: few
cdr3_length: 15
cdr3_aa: CSARPMTGGQETQYF
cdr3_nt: TGCAGTGCTAGACCTATGACAGGGGGCCAAGAGACCCAGTACTTC

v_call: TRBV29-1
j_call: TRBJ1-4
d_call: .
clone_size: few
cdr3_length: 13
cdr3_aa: CSAKNRQNEKLFF
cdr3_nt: TGCAGCGCAAAGAACAGGCAAAATGAAAAACTGTTTTTT

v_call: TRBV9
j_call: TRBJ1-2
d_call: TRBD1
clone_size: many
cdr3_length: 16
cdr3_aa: CASSGRTGEGSYGYTF
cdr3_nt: TGTGCCAGCAGCGGACGGACAGGAGAGGGTTCCTATGGCTACACCTTC

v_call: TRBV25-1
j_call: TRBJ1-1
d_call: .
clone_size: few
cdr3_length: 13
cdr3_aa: CASSEFRHTEAFF
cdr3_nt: TGTGCCAGCAGTGAATTCAGGCACACTGAAGCTTTCTTT

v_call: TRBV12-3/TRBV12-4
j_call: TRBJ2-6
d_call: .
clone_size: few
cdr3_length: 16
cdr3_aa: CASSFAGIAGANVLTF
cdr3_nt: TGTGCCAGCAGTTTTGCCGGAATTGCAGGGGCCAACGTCCTGACTTTC

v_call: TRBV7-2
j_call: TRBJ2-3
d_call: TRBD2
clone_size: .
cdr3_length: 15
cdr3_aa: CASRTSGPSTDTQYF
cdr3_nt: TGTGCCAGCAGGACTAGCGGGCCTAGCACAGATACGCAGTATTTT

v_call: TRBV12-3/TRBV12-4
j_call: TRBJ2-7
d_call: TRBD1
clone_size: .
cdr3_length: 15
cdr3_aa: CASSLGQTSSYEQYF
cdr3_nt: TGTGCCAGCAGTCTGGGACAGACAAGCTCCTACGAGCAGTACTTC

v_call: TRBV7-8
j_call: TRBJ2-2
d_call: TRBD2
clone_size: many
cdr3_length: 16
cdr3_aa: CASSPPRLAGTGELFF
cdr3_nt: TGTGCCAGCAGCCCACCGCGGCTAGCGGGGACCGGGGAGCTGTTTTTT

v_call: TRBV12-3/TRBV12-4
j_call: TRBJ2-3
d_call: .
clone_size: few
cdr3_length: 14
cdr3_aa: CASKGQPLTDTQYF
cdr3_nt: TGTGCCAGCAAAGGCCAGCCTTTAACAGATACGCAGTATTTT

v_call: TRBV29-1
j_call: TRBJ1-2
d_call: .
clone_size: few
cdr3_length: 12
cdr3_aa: CSVEGGPRGYTF
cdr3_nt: TGCAGCGTTGAAGGGGGGCCCAGGGGCTACACCTTC

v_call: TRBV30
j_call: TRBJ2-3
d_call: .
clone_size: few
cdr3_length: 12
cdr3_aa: CAWGLNTDTQYF
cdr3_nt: TGTGCCTGGGGACTGAACACAGATACGCAGTATTTT

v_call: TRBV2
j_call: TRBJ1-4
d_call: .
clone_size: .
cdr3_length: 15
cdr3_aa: CASSEAQGFGEKLFF
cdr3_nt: TGTGCCAGCAGTGAAGCGCAGGGTTTTGGAGAAAAACTGTTTTTT

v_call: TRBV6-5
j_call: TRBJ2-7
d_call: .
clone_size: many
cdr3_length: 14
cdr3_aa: CASSYSGSSYEQYF
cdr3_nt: TGTGCCAGCAGTTACTCTGGCAGCTCCTACGAGCAGTACTTC

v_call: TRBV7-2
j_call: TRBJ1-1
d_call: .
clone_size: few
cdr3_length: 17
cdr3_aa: CASSLGGTLFMNTEAFF
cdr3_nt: TGTGCCAGCAGCTTAGGGGGGACCCTATTCATGAACACTGAAGCTTTCTTT

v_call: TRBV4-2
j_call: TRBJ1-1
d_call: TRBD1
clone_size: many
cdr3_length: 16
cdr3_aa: CASSQDPQGTGTEAFF
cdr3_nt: TGTGCCAGCAGCCAAGATCCCCAGGGGACAGGCACTGAAGCTTTCTTT

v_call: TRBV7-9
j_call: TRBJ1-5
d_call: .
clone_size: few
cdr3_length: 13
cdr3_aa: CASSAQSDQPQHF
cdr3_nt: TGTGCCAGCAGCGCCCAGTCCGATCAGCCCCAGCATTTT

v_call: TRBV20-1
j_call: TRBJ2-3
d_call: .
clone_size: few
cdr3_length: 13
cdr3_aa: CSASRDLTDTQYF
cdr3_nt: TGCAGTGCTAGTCGGGACTTAACAGATACGCAGTATTTT